This T cell receptor beta chain was sequenced for a study of blood T cell repertoires in COVID-19 (dated by TCRdb to about 2020). The study in broad terms: Samples covering the acute and convalescent phases of COVID-19 were provided by collaborators in the United States, Italy and Spain. Samples were obtained from the ongoing ImmuneRACE study (first 160 participants) and from 950 to 1,500 subjects provided by 6 global collaborators. HLA class I and class II types, where available, came from metadata supplied by the sample provider rather than from assay-based typing. Sample metadata almost always included a de-identified subject ID, COVID-19 status, age in years and sex. The repertoires were released in a freely available public database meant as a resource for research on the immune response to SARS-CoV-2. The material from the prospective study consisted of cDNA or gDNA derived from T cells, B-cell-depleted T cells, or PBMCs. Subjects who had been exposed to COVID-19, were actively infected with it, or had recovered from it provided the deeply sampled blood TCRbeta repertoires that made up the dataset. Overall results and qualifications from the work: The quantity of clinical and demographic metadata differed by source and by participant and was supplied without curation.

Collaborating institutions collected whole blood in K2EDTA tubes following their own protocols. Collaborator samples were shipped for TCRbeta analysis as frozen whole blood, isolated PBMCs, or DNA extracted from either sample type. In the case of this clone: Its antigen has not been determined. No much larger clone is present one base from it, and per-base qualities are unavailable.

Between the V and J ends, shortened by 3 bases and 8 bases respectively, the junction contains 19 bases. The CDR3 numbers 15 residues from cysteine through phenylalanine. The retained sequence is limited to the CDR3, 45 bases, with the frame set at the first base. For CDR1 and CDR2, the germline V gene (reference sequence) lists LNHDA and SQIVND. The immunoSEQ Assay, a bias-controlled multiplex PCR, was used to amplify TCRbeta CDR3 regions from genomic DNA. On the study's bioinformatics: The number of nucleated cells in each sample was estimated by amplification of reference gene primers within the assay. To quantify the absolute abundance of each unique TCRbeta CDR3 rearrangement, sequence reads were collapsed and filtered. For each sample, productive Simpson clonality was calculated as the square root of Simpson's diversity index across productive rearrangements. TCRdb's version of the immuneACCESS table is confined to in-frame rearrangements and falls short of the full clone set. An unresolved V gene accounts for under half of the shortfall where checked; the remainder is of unknown origin. The DNA was the basis for D and trimming; V, J and clone size are from that table. The sample table lists approximately 82,000 clones, roughly 80% of them with a count of one. The ten most abundant clones make up around 36% of the sample.

What was sequenced was peripheral blood. This TCR was recovered from a woman aged 65 to 85 with acute or convalescent COVID-19. The chain employs TRBV19 and TRBJ1-2; 5 matching bases give a weak D call of TRBD1. The CDR3 in this case is CASSMEPRAVGGYTF. The DNA sequence reads TGTGCCAGTAGTATGGAGCCCAGGGCCGTAGGAGGCTACACCTTC.